These 29 T cell receptor beta chains share one sample of origin, sequenced in a study of blood T cells in healthy people across ages. The second PCR ran 7 to 11 cycles with a sample-barcoded 5' primer and J-beta primers. TCRdb reanalysed the 5' RACE reads using MiXCR and keeps one entry per CDR3 protein. This table holds under 2 million distinct CDR3 sequences, roughly 32% found once. Material for sequencing was blood. Source of these receptors: a woman in her 30s in good health.

The rearrangement links TRBV11-2 to TRBJ2-1, with 8 bases aligning to TRBD2. Losses at the gene ends were 5 bases for V and 4 bases for J; bases not matched to a gene: 13. Germline CDR1 is SGHAT and CDR2 is FQNNGV. This CDR3 is built from 17 residues. The CDR3 nucleotides read TGTGCCAGCAGCCCCAGAACCGGGACTAGTAGATACAATGAGCAGTTCTTC. Residues: CASSPRTGTSRYNEQFF.

This clonotype was found once. This chain connects TRBV7-8 to TRBJ2-7, with D possibly TRBD2 on 5 matching bases. The V gene's germline CDR1 is SGHVS and CDR2 FQNEAQ. V was clipped by 1 base and J by 1 base, with 11 bases between them. The CDR3 sequence is 15 residues long. CDR3 coding DNA: TGTGCCAGCAGCTTAGATTTCGGGGTGTCCTACGAGCAGTACTTC. Translation gives CASSLDFGVSYEQYF.

This rearrangement joins TRBV20-1 to TRBJ2-7; D is perhaps TRBD1 or TRBD2 (5 bases each). The CDR3 consists of 12 residues. Germline lookup yields CDR1 DFQATT and CDR2 SNEGSKA (reference sequence). The V and J ends lost 7 bases and 3 bases respectively, with 13 bases between them. CDR3 coding DNA: TGCAGTGGATGGGGGAGCCTCTACGAGCAGTACTTC. Encoded protein: CSGWGSLYEQYF.

V and J are TRBV20-1 and TRBJ2-7; D ambiguous. CDR1 and CDR2 from the germline V gene are DFQATT and SNEGSKA (reference sequence). The CDR3 extends over 14 amino acids. V was clipped by 2 bases and J by 0 bases, with 11 bases between them. The CDR3 region has the DNA TGCAGTGCTAGATCCCCCCAAAACTCCTACGAGCAGTACTTC. The encoded protein is CSARSPQNSYEQYF.

This clonotype was seen only a few times. The chain employs TRBV12-3 or TRBV12-4 and TRBJ1-4; D is uncertain. The CDR3 length is 12 residues. Trimming removed 8 bases from V and 10 bases from J, with 14 bases in between. CDR3 nucleotide sequence: TGTGCCAGCCGCGTCAGCGGAGGAAAACTGTTTTTT. Residues: CASRVSGGKLFF.

This clonotype turned up a few times. The chain has TRBV2 and TRBJ2-1, with D maybe TRBD2 (5 bases). There are 15 residues in the CDR3. Trimming shortened V by 7 bases and J by 5 bases, and 18 bases separated the two germline ends. The germline V gene has CDR1 SNHLY and CDR2 FYNNEI. The CDR3 DNA follows: TGTGCCAGCATCTTCAGAGCGGCGGGCGACAATGAGCAGTTCTTC. It codes for CASIFRAAGDNEQFF. The whole variable domain, filled in from reference TRBV2 and TRBJ2-1, reads EPEVTQTPSHQVTQMGQEVILRCVPISNHLYFYWYRQILGQKVEFLVSFYNNEISEKSEIFDDQFSVERPDGSNFTLKIRSTKLEDSAMYFCASIFRAAGDNEQFFGPGTRLTVL.

This sequence joins TRBV6-1 and TRBJ2-2, with D perhaps being TRBD1 or TRBD2 (5 bases each). From germline, CDR1 is MNHNS and CDR2 SASEGT. Trimming pared 4 bases from V and 5 bases from J, leaving 17 bases between. The CDR3 is made up of 16 amino acids. Written as DNA, the CDR3 is TGTGCCAGCAGTGGGCCATGGACGGGGCTTACCGGGGAGCTGTTTTTT. It is translated as CASSGPWTGLTGELFF.

This clonotype has ten or more counts. V usage is TRBV29-1 and J usage is TRBJ2-1; D perhaps matches TRBD2 (5 bases). V was cut by 3 bases and J by 9 bases, with 21 bases left in between. The CDR3 loop spans 15 amino acids. The germline V gene encodes CDR1 SQVTM and CDR2 ANQGSEA. CDR3 sequence: CSVELSGPGIGEQFF. CDR3 DNA: TGCAGCGTTGAGCTGAGCGGCCCCGGTATTGGTGAGCAGTTCTTC.

The chain carries TRBV15 and TRBJ2-4; D not resolved. The germline V gene encodes CDR1 LNHNV and CDR2 YYDKDF (reference sequence). CDR3 size: 15 residues. V was shortened by 0 bases and J by 1 base, with 7 bases between the two germline ends. The DNA of the CDR3 is TGTGCCACCAGCAGAGACCCCACGGCCAAAAACATTCAGTACTTC. Residues: CATSRDPTAKNIQYF.

The chain recombines TRBV3-1 with TRBJ2-3, with 7 bases aligning to TRBD2. CDR1 is LGHDT and CDR2 is YNNKEL in the germline V gene (reference sequence). The V segment lost 3 bases and the J segment 3 bases; nucleotides outside the gene matches: 6. This CDR3 has 15 amino acids. CDR3 protein: CASSHAGVGTDTQYF. CDR3 nucleotides: TGTGCCAGCAGCCACGCGGGAGTTGGGACAGATACGCAGTATTTT.

This sequence joins TRBV9 and TRBJ2-1, with D tentatively TRBD2 (6 bases). V lost 2 bases to trimming and J lost 9 bases, with 18 bases between them. Germline lookup yields CDR1 SGDLS and CDR2 YYNGEE. CDR3 length: 15 residues. The CDR3 DNA reads TGTGCCAGCAGCGTCGGGAGTTTCGGAGGCGGTGAGCAGTTCTTC. Translation gives CASSVGSFGGGEQFF. The full variable domain, completed using reference TRBV9 and TRBJ2-1, is DSGVTQTPKHLITATGQRVTLRCSPRSGDLSVYWYQQSLDQGLQFLIQYYNGEERAKGNILERFSAQQFPDLHSELNLSSLELGDSALYFCASSVGSFGGGEQFFGPGTRLTVL.

The chain couples TRBV6-5 to TRBJ2-3; TRBD1 agrees at 10 bases. The V gene end was trimmed by 6 bases and the J gene end by 6 bases; junction bases not matched to a gene: 9. The V gene's germline CDR1 is MNHEY and CDR2 SVGAGI. CDR3 size: 15 residues. For the CDR3, the DNA is TGTGCCAGCAGCCGGGGACAGGGGCTTTTTGATACGCAGTATTTT. Amino acids: CASSRGQGLFDTQYF.

In this sample, this clonotype turned up a few times. An end of the junction does not agree with germline; a read error may underlie this. The V and J genes are TRBV2 and TRBJ2-5; no firm D call. Looked up from germline, CDR1 is SNHLY and CDR2 is FYNNEI. The CDR3 runs 12 residues. This chain's CDR3 is CASSGMGETQYF. The CDR3 DNA sequence: TGTGCCAGTAGTGGTATGGGGGAGACCCAGTACTTC.

Worth noting for this clonotype: This may be a read error, as it is one base from a much larger clone. The CDR3 loop is CNASGLQGRTYEQYF. For the CDR3, the DNA is TGCAATGCTAGTGGTCTTCAGGGTAGGACCTACGAGCAGTACTTC. This chain joins TRBV20-1 and TRBJ2-7; tentatively, D is TRBD1 (5 bases). This CDR3 spans 15 amino acids. Germline-derived CDR1 and CDR2 are DFQATT and SNEGSKA (reference sequence).

V gene TRBV3-1 combines with J gene TRBJ2-5, with D tentatively TRBD1 or TRBD2 (5 bases each). Between the trimmed V and J ends, which lost 1 base and 5 bases, there was a span of 8 bases. The germline CDR1 and CDR2 sequences are LGHDT and YNNKEL (reference sequence). The CDR3 runs 13 residues. The CDR3 DNA follows: TGTGCCAGCAGCCAAGCCGAGGGGGAGACCCAGTACTTC. Translated: CASSQAEGETQYF.

The gene calls are TRBV3-1 and TRBJ1-2, with 8 bases lining up with TRBD1. After removal of 4 bases from V and 8 bases from J, the junction contained 6 bases not matched to a gene. Looked up from germline, CDR1 is LGHDT and CDR2 is YNNKEL (reference sequence). The CDR3 extends over 13 amino acids. The CDR3 is CASSRDRSTGYTF. The DNA of the CDR3 is TGTGCCAGCAGCCGGGACAGGAGTACAGGCTACACCTTC.

A few counts support this clonotype. V is TRBV5-1 and J is TRBJ2-5; D is possibly TRBD1 or TRBD2 (5 bases each). CDR3 length: 14 residues. The V gene's germline CDR1 is SGHRS and CDR2 YFSETQ. The V end was cut by 3 bases, the J end by 1 base, with 10 bases between. CDR3 DNA: TGCGCCAGCAGCTCTGGGACCTTCCAAGAGACCCAGTACTTC. Amino acids: CASSSGTFQETQYF.

The rearrangement joins TRBV6-1 to TRBJ1-1; the D is unclear. CDR1 is MNHNS, CDR2 SASEGT, per germline. With 1 base removed from V and 3 bases from J, the gap between germline ends came to 12 bases. The CDR3 totals 15 residues. CDR3 in DNA: TGTGCCAGCAGTGAAGATTTGACGTTGGACACTGAAGCTTTCTTT. It translates to CASSEDLTLDTEAFF.

This clonotype has just a few counts. The chain uses TRBV4-1 and TRBJ1-5; D is unclear. The germline gives CDR1 MGHRA, CDR2 YSYEKL. Trimming took 2 bases from V and 0 from J, leaving 8 bases between them. This CDR3 is 15 amino acids long. CDR3 sequence (DNA): TGCGCCAGCAGCCAATCCGGGGTTAGCAATCAGCCCCAGCATTTT. This sequence encodes CASSQSGVSNQPQHF.

As regards this clonotype: One junction end disagrees with the germline gene, perhaps due to a read error. The chain couples TRBV4-1 to TRBJ2-3, with 7 bases aligning to TRBD1. Germline V gene data show CDR1 as MGHRA and CDR2 as YSYEKL. This CDR3 comprises 17 residues. In DNA, the CDR3 is TGCGTCAGCAGCCAAGAAAGCGAACAGGGGTTTGGAGATACGCAGTATTTT. Translating it yields CVSSQESEQGFGDTQYF.

This clonotype was recorded a few times. The rearrangement joins TRBV4-1 to TRBJ2-5; D perhaps matches TRBD1 (6 bases). The CDR3 has 15 amino acids. The germline V gene has CDR1 MGHRA and CDR2 YSYEKL. V lost 1 base and J lost 5, with 14 bases in between. The CDR3 protein is CASSQGTGRSETQYF. CDR3 DNA sequence: TGCGCCAGCAGCCAAGGCACAGGGCGGAGTGAGACCCAGTACTTC.

This clonotype was observed a handful of times. V gene TRBV15 combines with J gene TRBJ2-3; no reliable D call. The germline V gene encodes CDR1 LNHNV and CDR2 YYDKDF (reference sequence). The CDR3 runs to 10 residues. Trimming took off 7 bases at V and 10 bases at J, with 9 bases between the two ends. CDR3 DNA sequence: TGTGCCACCACCTGTCCGGCGCAGTATTTT. This sequence encodes CATTCPAQYF.

The chain is built from TRBV5-1 and TRBJ1-1; a possible D gene is TRBD1 (5 bases). Germline assignment: CDR1 SGHRS and CDR2 YFSETQ. The CDR3 is 14 amino acids. V was shortened by 4 bases and J by 2 bases, with 12 bases between the two germline ends. CDR3: CASSQRGGNTEAFF. CDR3 in DNA: TGCGCCAGCAGCCAACGGGGGGGTAACACTGAAGCTTTCTTT.

This clonotype was detected many times. The junction departs from the called germline gene at one end, perhaps through a read error. The genes are TRBV5-1 and TRBJ2-1; D is uncertain. Germline CDR1 reads SGHRS; CDR2 reads YFSETQ. The CDR3 covers 15 residues. Written as DNA, the CDR3 is TGTGCCAGCAGCTTAGATAAAAGCTCCTACAATGAGCAGTTCTTC. Translating it yields CASSLDKSSYNEQFF.

The J gene is TRBJ2-1, the V gene TRBV15; a weak D match, TRBD2 (5 bases). Germline values: CDR1 LNHNV, CDR2 YYDKDF (reference sequence). With 9 bases removed from V and 4 bases from J, the gap between germline ends came to 22 bases. The CDR3 loop spans 16 amino acids. CDR3 nucleotide sequence: TGTGCCACAGTGAGCTGGGGAGCGGACTCATACAATGAGCAGTTCTTC. It yields the protein CATVSWGADSYNEQFF. Looking up the rest from reference TRBV15 and TRBJ2-1 gives the full variable domain: DAMVIQNPRYQVTQFGKPVTLSCSQTLNHNVMYWYQQKSSQAPKLLFHYYDKDFNNEADTPDNFQSRRPNTSFCFLDIRSPGLGDTAMYLCATVSWGADSYNEQFFGPGTRLTVL.

This clonotype was observed a few times. The chain joins TRBV4-1 to TRBJ2-7; 10 nucleotides match TRBD2. J gave up 2 bases and V 3 bases, and 19 bases lay outside the gene matches. CDR1 and CDR2 from the germline V gene are MGHRA and YSYEKL. This CDR3 is 20 amino acids long. Here the CDR3 reads CASSHAVRLAGGLLAYEQYF. For the CDR3, the DNA is TGCGCCAGCAGCCATGCCGTGAGGTTAGCGGGGGGCCTTCTTGCCTACGAGCAGTACTTC.

The J gene is TRBJ2-7, the V gene TRBV20-1, with 10 bases aligning to TRBD1. Per the germline V gene, CDR1 is DFQATT and CDR2 is SNEGSKA (reference sequence). The CDR3 loop spans 14 amino acids. J gave up 3 bases and V 5 bases, and 7 bases lay outside the gene matches. The CDR3 DNA follows: TGCAGTGCTGGAACCGGGACAGGGGTCTACGAGCAGTACTTC. Residues: CSAGTGTGVYEQYF.

The chain is built from TRBV27 and TRBJ2-3; TRBD2 might be the D (7 bases). The CDR3 totals 17 residues. Trimming removed 6 bases from V and 1 base from J, with 20 bases in between. Germline values: CDR1 MNHEY, CDR2 SMNVEV (reference sequence). The CDR3 spells CASRLRGAQAGTDTQYF. The CDR3 DNA follows: TGTGCCAGCAGGTTACGGGGGGCGCAGGCTGGCACAGATACGCAGTATTTT.

A few counts support this clonotype. The gene calls are TRBV15 and TRBJ2-7; perhaps TRBD1 as D (6 bases). The CDR3 is 14 amino acids. V was trimmed by 5 bases and J by 2 bases, leaving 13 bases between them. The germline V gene encodes CDR1 LNHNV and CDR2 YYDKDF (reference sequence). CDR3 protein: CATSSQTGTYEQYF. The CDR3 DNA reads TGTGCCACCAGCTCTCAGACAGGAACCTACGAGCAGTACTTC.